Following are 7 T cell receptor beta chains from one sample sequenced in a study of shared clonotypes between healthy human individuals. Naive-designated CD8 cells lacked CD45RO, were positively enriched for CCR7, and omitted terminally differentiated effector memory CD45RA+ cells. The assay was immunoSEQ multiplex PCR, and TCRdb's table has in-frame clones only and misses some. This sample yields 2 million to 2.5 million clones, of which over 85% are seen a single time; around 1.1% belongs to the top ten. Input material: naive CD8+ T cells sorted from blood. These receptors were obtained from a man aged 18 to 30 in good health.

This clone was observed once. Distinct nucleotide sequences in the sample also encode this CDR3. The chain links TRBV5-6 to TRBJ2-1; D gene ambiguous. The CDR3 is made up of 12 amino acids. Trimming pared 1 base from V and 6 bases from J, leaving 5 bases between. Germline V lookup: CDR1 SGHDT, CDR2 YYEEEE. The CDR3 spells CASSLPGNEQFF. The CDR3 DNA reads as TGTGCCAGCAGCTTGCCGGGCAATGAGCAGTTCTTC.

This clone was observed a few times. The rearrangement links TRBV27 to TRBJ1-2, with D uncertain. From germline, CDR1 is MNHEY and CDR2 SMNVEV (reference sequence). The CDR3 runs to 15 residues. V was clipped by 0 bases and J by 3 bases, with 11 bases between them. The CDR3 sequence is CASSLSVQSYYGYTF. The CDR3, as DNA: TGTGCCAGCAGTTTATCTGTACAGTCCTACTATGGCTACACCTTC.

The chain combines TRBV10-3 with TRBJ2-7, with 8 bases that match TRBD2. The CDR3 loop spans 13 amino acids. Germline loops: CDR1 ENHRY, CDR2 SYGVKD. Losses at the gene ends were 9 bases for V and 2 bases for J; bases not matched to a gene: 6. The CDR3 region has the DNA TGTGCCATTCAGCGGGAGCCTACCTACGAGCAGTACTTC. As protein: CAIQREPTYEQYF.

Comments on this clone: This sample includes further DNA sequences coding for the same CDR3. This chain connects TRBV28 to TRBJ2-3; D tentatively fits TRBD1 or TRBD2 (5 bases each). Germline CDR1 is MDHEN and CDR2 is SYDVKM. This CDR3 spans 13 amino acids. Trimming cost V 1 base and J 4 bases, with 6 bases left between them. CDR3 coding DNA: TGTGCCAGCAGTTTATTGGGGGCAGATACGCAGTATTTT. This translates into CASSLLGADTQYF. Full variable domain (outside the CDR3, taken from reference TRBV28 and TRBJ2-3): DVKVTQSSRYLVKRTGEKVFLECVQDMDHENMFWYRQDPGLGLRLIYFSYDVKMKEKGDIPEGYSVSREKKERFSLILESASTNQTSMYLCASSLLGADTQYFGPGTRLTVL.

The chain couples TRBV29-1 to TRBJ2-2; D is ambiguous. CDR3 length: 14 residues. Per germline, CDR1 SQVTM and CDR2 ANQGSEA. Trimming shortened V by 5 bases and J by 6 bases, and 16 bases separated the two germline ends. The CDR3: CSVPSDRSAGELFF. CDR3 nucleotides: TGCAGCGTTCCCTCGGATCGCTCTGCCGGGGAGCTGTTTTTT.

The chain combines TRBV7-9 with TRBJ1-4; D call uncertain. The CDR3 consists of 16 residues. The germline V gene has CDR1 SEHNR and CDR2 FQNEAQ (reference sequence). The V end was cut by 2 bases, the J end by 7 bases, with 17 bases between. In DNA form, the CDR3 reads TGTGCCAGCAGCTTATTCACAGCCCCTGTCTCTGAAAAACTGTTTTTT. Protein sequence: CASSLFTAPVSEKLFF. Based on the CDR3 plus reference TRBV7-9 and TRBJ1-4, the full variable domain is DTGVSQNPRHKITKRGQNVTFRCDPISEHNRLYWYRQTLGQGPEFLTYFQNEAQLEKSRLLSDRFSAERPKGSFSTLEIQRTEQGDSAMYLCASSLFTAPVSEKLFFGSGTQLSVL.

The V and J genes are TRBV6-1 and TRBJ1-1, with TRBD1 matching over 7 bases. V was pared by 2 bases and J by 4 bases, with 4 bases of the junction left unmatched. CDR3 length: 14 amino acids. The V gene's germline CDR1 is MNHNS and CDR2 SASEGT. CDR3 residues: CASSELGGFTEAFF. In DNA, the CDR3 is TGTGCCAGCAGTGAATTAGGGGGCTTCACTGAAGCTTTCTTT.